This T cell receptor beta chain was recovered during a study of cytomegalovirus exposure and HLA in healthy donors (TCRdb year 2017). For the wider study: An earlier analysis of 550 to 700 of the donors reported more than 250 Gb of sequence data and roughly 100 million unique TCR beta sequences from approximately 180 million T cells. Around 300 gigabases of sequencing data and approximately 93 million unique TCR sequences were included in an early release covering around 600 HLA-typed donors. Of the 350 to 450 genotyped donors, 81% fell in the genetic ancestry cluster associated with self-reported Caucasian donors. The study aimed to test whether signatures of past pathogen exposure could be identified by cataloging public T cell receptors. The study used immunosequencing to profile the T cell repertoires of several hundred subjects and linked those repertoires to cytomegalovirus serostatus. A separate validation cohort of about 110 different subjects was used in addition to the approximately 610-subject first cohort. To predict cytomegalovirus infection status, the study combined high-throughput TCR immunosequencing, statistical association of individual TCRs with disease status, and machine learning. A later analysis re-analyzed previously published TCR beta repertoires from approximately 670 donors and added high-resolution HLA genotyping to study TCR occurrence patterns. Rather than drawing on any new phenotypic data, the later analysis identified candidate immune exposures from TCR beta sequences and the way those sequences occurred across donors. An earlier analysis of 500 to 750 of the donors applied high-throughput TCR beta sequencing to assess whether each TCR beta V gene segment acted as functional or pseudogenic. Donor age, sex, ethnicity and CMV serostatus were collected together with the repertoire data. A later genetic analysis used genome-wide SNP genotypes for about 60% of the roughly 670 donors, treating that subset as a discovery cohort. Every discovery cohort repertoire had been produced on one sequencing platform. HLA typing covered class I and class II loci at four-digit resolution. The number of typed donors differed by locus: roughly 620-630 for A, B, C, DRB1 and DQB1; 522 for DQA1; over 600 for DPA1; and some 470 for DPB1. Roughly five DR-DQ haplotypes were handled as single units for association and clustering because linkage in the cohort was strong. Among 398 genotyped donors of the cohort, an average of 235,054 unique TCR beta nucleotide sequences were sequenced per donor, about a sixth of them non-productive.

CDR1 and CDR2 are read off the germline V gene (reference sequence) as LNHDA and SQIVND. V has 6 bases trimmed and J has 5 bases trimmed; junction bases matching no gene number 6. From the cysteine through the phenylalanine, the CDR3 covers 14 amino acids. The kept DNA is CDR3 alone, 42 bases in frame from the first base. Libraries were constructed by the immunoSEQ multiplex PCR assay. The multiplex PCR relied on a mix of 60 forward primers for TCR Vbeta segments and 13 reverse primers for TCR Jbeta segments. Amplification of the CDR3 region of rearranged TCR beta genes was performed with a multiplex PCR assay on genomic DNA. On the Illumina HiSeq System, the amplified TCR beta libraries were sequenced as 87-base-pair reads. As for how the authors treated the data: Across the 700 or so repertoires, a later analysis counted 75 million to 90 million unique TCR beta chains, some 11 million of which were shared by at least two donors. Raw reads were error-corrected and collapsed into unique sequences with a nearest-neighbor algorithm that merged closely related sequences to remove PCR and sequencing errors. Alignment of CDR3 sequences to IMGT reference sequences was used to assign V, D and J gene segments. For a sequence to be retained, a match of at least six nucleotides was required to both a V gene segment and a J gene segment. Rearrangements were classified as productive when the CDR3 lacked stop codons and remained in frame with V and J, and all other rearrangements were classified as non-productive. Following IMGT convention, CDR3 was defined as the stretch from the second conserved V-encoded cysteine to the conserved J-encoded phenylalanine. In an earlier analysis of more than 550 of the donors, sequences lacking an unambiguous match to a single V gene segment were excluded. An earlier analysis of fewer than 650 of the donors classified V segments as functional when productive rearrangements were above 56.7% and as segregating when the standard deviation between donors was above 5%. A statistical classification framework was built for diagnosing cytomegalovirus status from the catalog of TCR beta chain sequences. In a later analysis, TCR nucleotide sequences were compared against IMGT/GENE-DB human TR gene sequences so that V and J genes could be assigned. Using the TCRdist pipeline, a later analysis assigned CDR3 sequences along with most-parsimonious VDJ recombination scenarios. A later analysis defined each TCR beta chain by its CDR3 amino acid sequence plus V-gene family, and excluded reads lacking a unique V-gene family. In a later analysis, several hundred highly shared, low-generation-probability nucleotide sequences were removed to address suspected cross-contamination and a sequencing artifact. In a later analysis, a clonal expansion index was calculated for each public chain from normalized within-repertoire ranks of inferred template counts. In a later analysis, generation probabilities were computed with a VDJ recombination model fitted to out-of-frame rearrangements, and the resulting probabilities were checked against IGoR. In a later analysis, TCR-TCR, TCR-HLA and TCR-CMV co-occurrence was scored with hypergeometric tests, and a repertoire-size bias correction was applied to TCR pairs. A later analysis estimated false discovery rates by permuting HLA or CMV assignments 20 times. In a later analysis, co-occurring TCRs were grouped using DBSCAN, and TCRdist sequence similarity was added for clustering within HLA-allele-positive subsets. Repertoires with fewer than 30,000 or more than 120,000 public chains, plus five repertoires with anomalous nucleotide sharing, were excluded from co-occurrence clustering. As stored in TCRdb, this immuneACCESS dataset retains in-frame rearrangements with V and J assigned. A fraction of the clones does not appear; measured against another copy, unresolved V genes explain less than half of the discrepancy, and the remainder lacks a known reason. V and J calls and clone size are copied from that table; D and trimming were computed from the DNA. A total of about 210,000 clones appear in this sample, 81% of them only once. Together, the top ten hold roughly 3.2% of the sample.

Results and caveats for the whole study, not just this receptor: A further reported finding was that TCR beta sequences accurately predicted the HLA-A and HLA-B alleles for most subjects in the first cohort. In vitro tests confirmed that a few of the cytomegalovirus-associated TCR beta chains recognize cytomegalovirus antigens. The classifier was reported to diagnose cytomegalovirus status with high specificity and sensitivity in both the original and validation cohorts. The cohort was sequenced for TCR beta chains only, and without alpha or paired-chain data the features that could be detected were limited. The authors suggested that the approach could potentially be generalized to other disease states and immunological phenotypes. Strong co-occurrence of HLA alleles, especially DR and DQ, made assigning TCR associations to individual alleles difficult. At a false discovery rate of 0.05, a later analysis linked some 17,000 TCR beta sequences to specific HLA alleles. Most TCR sequences were seen in very few donors, while some public TCRs were found in many individuals. Roughly uniform sequencing depth across donors was assumed in presence/absence analyses, although this assumption may not hold. Because counts were too low, approximately 18 rarely observed V segments, including chromosome 9 orphons, were excluded from the earlier analysis of around 640 of the donors. An association between a missense DCLRE1C variant and V-gene and J-gene trimming of TCR beta chains was found in a later genetic analysis and replicated in an independent cohort. A cluster of highly shared sequence variants was judged likely to represent a technical artifact of the sequencing pipeline. According to a later analysis, most CMV-associated TCR beta chains appeared to be HLA-restricted, and the HLA associations seemed to be driven largely by CMV exposure. A later genetic analysis reported fewer N-insertions in productive TCRs among donors in an Asian-associated ancestry cluster than the roughly 700-donor mean. A later analysis reported that several top co-occurrence clusters appeared linked to parvovirus B19, influenza, CMV and Epstein-Barr virus. Because HLA typing was unavailable for some donors at each locus, only the typed subset was used in association tests. Some IMGT-functional V segments, including TRBV6-2 and TRBV6-3, could not be distinguished by the 87-base-pair reads and were therefore excluded. In a later analysis, HLA-associated TCR beta chains showed more clonal expansion and lower generation probabilities than non-associated chains that were equally common. Linkage disequilibrium might explain the correlated functional status among segregating V segments, but an unknown experimental factor could not be ruled out. According to a later analysis, TCR association rates differed among HLA loci, with DRB1 alleles showing the most associated TCRs and HLA-C alleles showing the fewest. CMV serostatus was the only immune exposure information available for the cohort. In the study, around 150 TCR beta chains were listed as associated with cytomegalovirus. In an earlier analysis of around 600 of the donors, most TCR beta V segments were observed in productive rearrangements about 87% or about 30% of the time, broadly matching IMGT annotations.

Of note for this clone: Its antigen remains unidentified. The sample holds no much larger clone one base away, and base qualities are not on file.

The cohort comprised 666 healthy bone marrow donors. All cohort members were sampled while nominally healthy, although unrecorded immune exposures were likely present. The donor tested CMV seropositive, placing the donor among the 310 or so seropositive members of the cohort. Each donor provided a peripheral blood sample, and peripheral blood mononuclear cells were used for TCR beta sequencing. The Qiagen DNeasy Blood Extraction Kit was used to extract genomic DNA from the blood cell samples. Source material: PBMCs. The source of this sequence is a man aged 35 to 55 in good health and CMV-seropositive. The sequence is built from TRBV19 and TRBJ2-5; 10 bases in between match TRBD1. The nucleotide sequence reads as follows: TGTGCCAGTAGCCAGACAGGGGGCGGTGAGACCCAGTACTTC. It is translated as CASSQTGGGETQYF.